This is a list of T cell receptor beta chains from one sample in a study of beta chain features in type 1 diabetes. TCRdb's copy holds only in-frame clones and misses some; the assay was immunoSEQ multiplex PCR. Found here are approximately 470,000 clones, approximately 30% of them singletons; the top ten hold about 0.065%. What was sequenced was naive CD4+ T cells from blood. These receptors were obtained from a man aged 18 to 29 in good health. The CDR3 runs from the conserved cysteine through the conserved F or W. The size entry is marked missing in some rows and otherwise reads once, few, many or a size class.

CDR3 protein: CASSPGTSGRNNEQFF; J gene: TRBJ2-1; clone size: few; V gene: TRBV4-2
CDR3 protein: CASSQPSGRTYEQYF; J gene: TRBJ2-7; clone size: once; V gene: TRBV4-1
CDR3 protein: CASRGQVFRNEQFF; J gene: TRBJ2-1; clone size: -; V gene: TRBV7-2
CDR3 protein: CASSLDREGEQFF; J gene: TRBJ2-1; clone size: few; V gene: TRBV4-2
CDR3 protein: CAWSVGKGYEQYF; J gene: TRBJ2-7; clone size: -; V gene: TRBV30
CDR3 protein: CAQLPVTNYEQYF; J gene: TRBJ2-7; clone size: few; V gene: TRBV30
CDR3 protein: CAWSNAPGGPPYEQYF; J gene: TRBJ2-7; clone size: -; V gene: TRBV30
CDR3 protein: CASSLTGYNEQFF; J gene: TRBJ2-1; clone size: few; V gene: TRBV5-1
CDR3 protein: CASSQGTGNTGELFF; J gene: TRBJ2-2; clone size: -; V gene: TRBV4-1
CDR3 protein: CASSVASRGRGANIQYF; J gene: TRBJ2-4; clone size: -; V gene: TRBV9
CDR3 protein: CAWTTLGGRAGVTDEQFF; J gene: TRBJ2-1; clone size: -; V gene: TRBV30
CDR3 protein: CASSTNAGTGYEQYF; J gene: TRBJ2-7; clone size: -; V gene: TRBV7-2
CDR3 protein: CASSPRFQRERANEQFF; J gene: TRBJ2-1; clone size: -; V gene: TRBV9